Listed here are 11 T cell receptor beta chains from one sample, sequenced in a study of beta chain features in type 1 diabetes. The authors reverse transcribed all of the isolated RNA, so sequencing captured expressed TCRB transcripts. The table came from immunoSEQ multiplex PCR; TCRdb's copy has only in-frame clones and leaves some out. Of under 90,000 clones in the sample, roughly 30% were seen once. The sequenced sample consisted of stem cell memory CD4+ T cells from blood. These receptors originate from a woman aged 18-29 years in good health.

The chain recombines TRBV10-3 with TRBJ1-6; 12 nucleotides line up with TRBD1. Germline assignment: CDR1 ENHRY and CDR2 SYGVKD. The CDR3 loop spans 17 amino acids. The junction had 4 bases not matched to a gene; V was cut back by 0 bases and J by 7 bases. DNA of the CDR3: TGTGCCATCAGTGAGTCGTGGGGGACAGGGGGCAATTCACCCCTCCACTTT. This sequence encodes CAISESWGTGGNSPLHF.

The rearrangement links TRBV9 to TRBJ1-1, with no clear D. The V end lost 2 bases, the J end lost 1 base, and 12 bases lay between the germline ends. This CDR3 comprises 15 residues. Germline values: CDR1 SGDLS, CDR2 YYNGEE. DNA of the CDR3: TGTGCCAGCAGCGTCAGTGCCTCAACGAACACTGAAGCTTTCTTT. It encodes CASSVSASTNTEAFF.

This chain links TRBV11-2 with TRBJ2-1; D uncertain. The germline CDR1 and CDR2 sequences are SGHAT and FQNNGV. Deletions cut 5 bases from V and 9 bases from J, with 14 bases between. The CDR3 loop spans 13 amino acids. CDR3 amino acids: CASSPARTGEQFF. The CDR3 DNA is TGTGCCAGCAGCCCGGCTCGAACGGGTGAGCAGTTCTTC.

This clone was seen only a few times. V gene TRBV11-2 combines with J gene TRBJ1-1; 7 bases fit TRBD1. CDR3 length: 14 residues. The V and J ends lost 3 bases and 1 base, in that order; junction bases with no gene match: 2. Per germline, CDR1 SGHAT and CDR2 FQNNGV. The CDR3 protein is CASSLRDRNTEAFF. In DNA form, the CDR3 reads TGTGCCAGCAGCTTGAGGGACAGGAACACTGAAGCTTTCTTT.

The chain is built from TRBV7-2 and TRBJ2-7; 12 positions agree with TRBD2. Germline V gene sequence: CDR1 SGHTA, CDR2 FQGNSA. Trimming cost V 1 base and J 2 bases; bases outside gene matches: 3. The CDR3 length is 16 residues. The CDR3 DNA reads as TGTGCCAGCAGCTTAGTCTCTAGCGGGGGGGCCTACGAGCAGTACTTC. Translating it yields CASSLVSSGGAYEQYF.

This clone was observed a handful of times. This chain links TRBV19 with TRBJ1-5; D is perhaps TRBD1 (5 bases). Trimming left V 2 bases short and J 5 bases short, with 10 bases between. Germline V CDR1 and CDR2: LNHDA, SQIVND (reference sequence). The CDR3 has 14 residues. The CDR3 DNA reads as TGTGCCAGTAGTATACTACAGGAACATCAGCCCCAGCATTTT. Encoded protein: CASSILQEHQPQHF.

The sample holds a few counts of this clone. V and J are TRBV7-2 and TRBJ2-1; D gene ambiguous. The V end was cut by 1 base, the J end by 4 bases, with 5 bases between. Germline V CDR1 and CDR2: SGHTA, FQGNSA. The CDR3 runs to 13 residues. CDR3 nucleotide sequence: TGTGCCAGCAGCTTAGGACTTTACAATGAGCAGTTCTTC. It yields the protein CASSLGLYNEQFF.

CDR3 nucleotides: TGCAGTCCCAGACAGGGGAACGAGCAGTACTTC. It encodes CSPRQGNEQYF. The chain links TRBV20-1 to TRBJ2-5; 8 bases map to TRBD1. Matching the DNA end better, TRBJ2-7 makes the J call doubtful. Germline assignment: CDR1 DFQATT and CDR2 SNEGSKA (reference sequence). The CDR3 extends over 11 amino acids.

This clone has only a few counts. The chain combines TRBV5-1 with TRBJ2-3, with D unresolved. V was clipped by 1 base and J by 2 bases, with 11 bases between them. This CDR3 has 15 residues. The germline V gene has CDR1 SGHRS and CDR2 YFSETQ. CDR3 DNA sequence: TGCGCCAGCAGCTTGACTCCATCAAACACAGATACGCAGTATTTT. Amino acids: CASSLTPSNTDTQYF.

This sequence joins TRBV11-2 and TRBJ2-7; D is possibly TRBD2 (5 bases). CDR3 length equals 15 residues. Between the trimmed V and J ends, which lost 6 bases and 2 bases, there was a span of 17 bases. Germline V CDR1 and CDR2: SGHAT, FQNNGV. CDR3 sequence reads: CASSQFEGTPYEQYF. The CDR3 bases are TGTGCCAGCAGTCAATTCGAGGGTACCCCCTACGAGCAGTACTTC.

This chain uses TRBV14 with TRBJ1-1; D uncertain. The CDR3 runs 13 residues. Trimming removed 1 base at V and 8 bases at J, with 11 bases between. Germline V gene data show CDR1 as SGHDN and CDR2 as FVKESK. The CDR3 DNA reads as TGTGCCAGCAGCCAAGGGGCAGTACTGGAAGCTTTCTTT. It encodes CASSQGAVLEAFF.